These 13 T cell receptor beta chains were sequenced from one sample in a study of blood T cell repertoires in COVID-19. Some clones are missing from TCRdb's copy, which holds only in-frame ones; the method was immunoSEQ multiplex PCR. Among around 60,000 clones listed, 65% to 90% were seen once. Source material: peripheral blood. The source is a woman aged 55 to 70 with acute or convalescent COVID-19.

This clone has only one observation. This chain uses TRBV30 with TRBJ1-4, with TRBD1 matching over 7 bases. Per the germline V gene, CDR1 is GTSNPN and CDR2 is SVGIG (reference sequence). V was pared by 8 bases and J by 3 bases, with 3 bases of the junction left unmatched. The CDR3 totals 12 residues. The CDR3 region is CAQTGPNEKLFF. DNA for the CDR3: TGTGCCCAGACAGGGCCTAATGAAAAACTGTTTTTT.

The chain recombines TRBV7-3 with TRBJ2-5, with TRBD1 identical over 11 bases. CDR3 length: 15 residues. Losses at the gene ends were 4 bases for V and 5 bases for J; bases not matched to a gene: 6. Looked up from germline, CDR1 is SGHTA and CDR2 is FQGTGA. CDR3 residues: CASSSDRGQQETQYF. Here the CDR3 DNA reads TGTGCCAGCAGCTCGGACAGGGGGCAGCAGGAGACCCAGTACTTC.

This chain joins TRBV6-5 and TRBJ1-1; D remains ambiguous. Germline CDR1 and CDR2: MNHEY and SVGAGI. The V and J ends lost 6 bases and 3 bases respectively, with 11 bases between them. This CDR3 contains 13 residues. As DNA, the CDR3 is TGTGCCAGCAGCCATACACGGGACACTGAAGCTTTCTTT. Encoded protein: CASSHTRDTEAFF.

V and J are TRBV5-6 and TRBJ1-2; tentative D call: TRBD1 (5 bases). Germline V gene lookup returns CDR1 SGHDT and CDR2 YYEEEE. CDR3 length: 13 amino acids. V was trimmed by 4 bases and J by 8 bases, leaving 15 bases between them. The CDR3 sequence: CASSPGGRGGYTF. The DNA of the CDR3 is TGTGCCAGCAGCCCTGGCGGGCGGGGCGGCTACACCTTC. The full variable domain, its missing parts supplied by reference TRBV5-6 and TRBJ1-2, is DAGVTQSPTHLIKTRGQQVTLRCSPKSGHDTVSWYQQALGQGPQFIFQYYEEEERQRGNFPDRFSGHQFPNYSSELNVNALLLGDSALYLCASSPGGRGGYTFGSGTRLTVV.

The rearrangement links TRBV2 to TRBJ2-5; 8 bases agree with TRBD2. There are 13 residues in the CDR3. From germline, CDR1 is SNHLY and CDR2 FYNNEI. V lost 8 bases, J lost 3 bases, and 5 bases stayed unmatched. DNA for the CDR3: TGTGCCAGCCGGGTAGCGGGGAAAGAGACCCAGTACTTC. It is translated as CASRVAGKETQYF.

This sequence joins TRBV5-1 and TRBJ1-4; TRBD1 matches at 7 bases. The trim removed 0 bases at V and 7 bases at J, leaving 12 bases unmatched. This CDR3 region has 17 residues. In germline, CDR1 is SGHRS, CDR2 YFSETQ. CDR3 amino acids: CASSLARTGQRSEKLFF. CDR3 DNA sequence: TGCGCCAGCAGCTTGGCTCGGACAGGTCAACGGAGTGAAAAACTGTTTTTT.

This clone was recorded only once. The gene calls are TRBV11-2 and TRBJ2-7; 7 bases fit TRBD2. V gave up 7 bases and J gave up 0 bases; unmatched junction bases: 9. The CDR3 sequence is 15 residues long. Per germline, CDR1 SGHAT and CDR2 FQNNGV. The CDR3 reads CASIAGVRNSYEQYF. CDR3 bases: TGTGCCAGCATCGCGGGGGTACGGAACTCCTACGAGCAGTACTTC.

The rearrangement links TRBV3-1 (or the pseudogene TRBV3-2) to TRBJ1-3; D is perhaps TRBD1 (5 bases). CDR3 length: 16 amino acids. The V end lost 4 bases, the J end lost 5 bases, and 18 bases lay between the germline ends. Germline values: CDR1 LGHDT, CDR2 YNNKEL (reference sequence). Here the CDR3 DNA reads TGTGCCAGCAGCCTAGGGACTGCGTGGCTCAGAAACACCATATATTTT. This encodes CASSLGTAWLRNTIYF.

The rearrangement joins TRBV19 to TRBJ2-1, with 7 bases fitting TRBD2. This CDR3 is 15 amino acids long. Per the germline V gene, CDR1 is LNHDA and CDR2 is SQIVND (reference sequence). The V segment lost 4 bases and the J segment 0 bases; nucleotides outside the gene matches: 3. In DNA, the CDR3 is TGTGCCAGTAGTACCGGGGGGAGCTCCTACAATGAGCAGTTCTTC. Translating it yields CASSTGGSSYNEQFF.

This chain uses TRBV18 with TRBJ2-1, with 9 bases matching TRBD2. After removal of 3 bases from V and 9 bases from J, the junction contained 3 bases not matched to a gene. CDR1 is KGHSH, CDR2 LQKENI, per germline. The length of the CDR3 is 13 residues. CDR3 region: CASSPSGGSEQFF. CDR3 coding DNA: TGTGCCAGCTCACCCAGCGGGGGGAGTGAGCAGTTCTTC.

This chain joins TRBV12-3 or TRBV12-4 and TRBJ1-4; D not resolved. CDR3 length: 13 amino acids. Trimming pared 6 bases from V and 2 bases from J, leaving 7 bases between. The DNA of the CDR3 is TGTGCCAGCAGAGCTTTGACTAATGAAAAACTGTTTTTT. Protein sequence: CASRALTNEKLFF.

This clone was counted once. No conserved phenylalanine or tryptophan ends this CDR3, so it is likely a read error. The limits of the CDR3 on the DNA are not certain, so only TCRdb's listed CDR3 is given. V usage is TRBV15 and J usage is TRBJ1-1; the DNA was not used to check the table's D call, TRBD1. Germline V gene sequence: CDR1 LNHNV, CDR2 YYDKDF (reference sequence). The CDR3 extends over 14 residues, inclusive of both ends. This chain's CDR3 is CATSAGRDRGQRRL.

This rearrangement joins TRBV7-8 to TRBJ1-1; the D is unclear. V gave up 3 bases and J gave up 4 bases, with 6 bases separating them. Germline CDR1 and CDR2: SGHVS and FQNEAQ. This CDR3 has 12 amino acids. The CDR3 reads CASSFTGTEAFF. CDR3 in DNA: TGTGCCAGCAGCTTTACCGGCACTGAAGCTTTCTTT. The whole variable domain, remainder taken from reference TRBV7-8 and TRBJ1-1, is GAGVSQSPRYKVAKRGQDVALRCDPISGHVSLFWYQQALGQGPEFLTYFQNEAQLDKSGLPSDRFFAERPEGSVSTLKIQRTQQEDSAVYLCASSFTGTEAFFGQGTRLTVV.